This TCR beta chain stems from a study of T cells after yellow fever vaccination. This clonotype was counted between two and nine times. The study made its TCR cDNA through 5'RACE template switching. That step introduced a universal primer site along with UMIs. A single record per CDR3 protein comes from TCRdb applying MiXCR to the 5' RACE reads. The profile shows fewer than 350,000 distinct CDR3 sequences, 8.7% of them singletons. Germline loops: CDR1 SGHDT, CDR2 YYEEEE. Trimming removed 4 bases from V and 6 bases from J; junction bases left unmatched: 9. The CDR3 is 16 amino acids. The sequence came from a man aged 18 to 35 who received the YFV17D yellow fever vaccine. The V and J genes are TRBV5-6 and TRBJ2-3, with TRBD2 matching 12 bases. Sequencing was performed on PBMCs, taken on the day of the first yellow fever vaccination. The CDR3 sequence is CASSTLAGGPPDTQYF. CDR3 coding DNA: TGTGCCAGCAGCACCCTAGCGGGGGGGCCCCCGGATACGCAGTATTTT.